In this sample, the clone carrying this T cell receptor beta chain turned up once. Its specificity is not known. This specimen belongs to a study of CD8 T cells in Susac syndrome. General observations from the study: As the study acknowledged, the number of individuals who were part of its TCR sequencing and HLA analysis was relatively small.

RNA totalling roughly 0.45 to 1 ug underwent reverse transcription with random hexamers. Amplification of TCR beta CDR3 used immunoSEQ multiplex PCR across 54 Vbeta and 13 Jbeta. TCRdb processed the immunoSEQ multiplex PCR reads anew with MiXCR; each CDR3 protein has one entry. The profile shows a few hundred thousand distinct CDR3 sequences, around 83% of them singletons. The sequence was collected from a human donor with multiple sclerosis. The material sequenced was CD8+ T cells from PBMCs.

The CDR3 nucleotides are TGTGCCAGCAGTTTAAAGACTAGCGGGATCCACGAGCAGTACTTC. This encodes CASSLKTSGIHEQYF. This rearrangement joins TRBV27 to TRBJ2-7; 11 nucleotides line up with TRBD2. Germline assignment: CDR1 MNHEY and CDR2 SMNVEV (reference sequence). V lost 2 bases, J lost 5 bases, and 5 bases stayed unmatched. This CDR3 is 15 amino acids long.